The T cell receptor (beta chain) described here comes from a study of shared clonotypes between healthy human individuals. Trimming pared 0 bases from V and 7 bases from J, leaving 5 bases between. CDR1 SGDLS and CDR2 YYNGEE come from the germline V gene. The CDR3 length is 13 residues. Using immunoSEQ multiplex PCR, the repertoire was profiled, and TCRdb retains in-frame clones only, with some absent. The sample carries 1.5 million to 2.5 million clones, about 94% recorded once. CD45RO-negative, CCR7-selected cells formed the naive CD8 fraction, which excluded terminally differentiated effector memory CD45RA+ cells. Those who donated were healthy HIV-negative adults, with no recent acute infections or vaccinations reported. This clone was seen a handful of times. Other nucleotide sequences in the sample specify the same CDR3.

The receptor's source is a man aged 18 to 29 in good health. This chain joins TRBV9 and TRBJ1-6, with D perhaps TRBD1 (5 bases). Sequencing used naive CD8+ T cells sorted from blood. The CDR3 region has the DNA TGTGCCAGCAGCGTAGGGGGGAATTCACCCCTCCACTTT. Protein sequence: CASSVGGNSPLHF.